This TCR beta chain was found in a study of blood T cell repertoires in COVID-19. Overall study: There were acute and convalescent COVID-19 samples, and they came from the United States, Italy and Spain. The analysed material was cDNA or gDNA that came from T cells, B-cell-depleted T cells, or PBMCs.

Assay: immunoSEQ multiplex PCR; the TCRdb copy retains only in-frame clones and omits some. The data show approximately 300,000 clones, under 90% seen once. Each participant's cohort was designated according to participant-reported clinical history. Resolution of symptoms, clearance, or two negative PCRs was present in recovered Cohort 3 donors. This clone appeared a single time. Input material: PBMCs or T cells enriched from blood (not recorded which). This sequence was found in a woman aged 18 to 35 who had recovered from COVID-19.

The CDR3 loop reads CASFPGTGGTEAFF. Here the CDR3 DNA reads TGCGCCAGCTTCCCCGGGACAGGGGGCACTGAAGCTTTCTTT. This chain links TRBV5-1 with TRBJ1-1, with TRBD1 matching over 11 bases. Germline CDR1 SGHRS, CDR2 YFSETQ. The J segment lost 4 bases and the V segment lost 7 bases, leaving 6 bases of the junction unmatched. CDR3 size: 14 residues.